The entry that follows covers one T cell receptor beta chain sequence. This record belongs to a study of T cells in Graves' hyperthyroidism and ophthalmopathy. RNA transcripts served as the template for amplifying TCR beta CDR3 regions. The HTBI primer set was used in a first-round RT-PCR of the TCR CDR3. TCRdb re-analysed the multiplex PCR reads in MiXCR, keeping a single row per CDR3 protein. Of roughly 570,000 distinct CDR3 sequences listed, under 60% are singletons. Patients were aged 18 to 65, had disease duration under 2 months, and had newly diagnosed hyperthyroidism. The germline V gene encodes CDR1 SEHNR and CDR2 FQNEAQ (reference sequence). The CDR3 totals 13 residues.

The chain uses TRBV7-9 and TRBJ2-3; D is ambiguous. The source of this sequence is a woman between 18 and 30 years old with Graves' hyperthyroidism. The sample was peripheral blood or thyroid tissue (not recorded which). CDR3 in amino acids: CGSRALGTDTQYF. CDR3 coding DNA: TGTGGTAGCCGGGCTCTGGGCACAGATACGCAGTATTTT.